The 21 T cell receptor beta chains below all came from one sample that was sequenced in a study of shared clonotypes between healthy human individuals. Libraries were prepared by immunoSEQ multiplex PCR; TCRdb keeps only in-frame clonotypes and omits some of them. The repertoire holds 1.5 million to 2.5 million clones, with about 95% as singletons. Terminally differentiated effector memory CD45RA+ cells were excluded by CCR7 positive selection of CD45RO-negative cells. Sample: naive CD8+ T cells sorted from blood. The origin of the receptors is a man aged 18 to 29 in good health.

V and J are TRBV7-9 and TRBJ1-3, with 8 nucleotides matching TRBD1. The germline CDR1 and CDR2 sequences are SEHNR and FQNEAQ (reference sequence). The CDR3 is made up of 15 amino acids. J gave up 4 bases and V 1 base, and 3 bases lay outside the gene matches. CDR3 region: CASSLDGQGGNTIYF. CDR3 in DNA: TGTGCCAGCAGCTTAGACGGACAGGGAGGAAACACCATATATTTT.

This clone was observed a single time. CDR3 protein: CASGTETQYF. Written as DNA, the CDR3 is TGTGCCAGCGGGACGGAGACCCAGTACTTC. The chain joins TRBV7-9 to TRBJ2-5; possibly TRBD1 or TRBD2 for D (5 bases each). Trimming took 8 bases from V and 5 from J, leaving 6 bases between them. Germline loops: CDR1 SEHNR, CDR2 FQNEAQ (reference sequence). The CDR3 runs to 10 residues.

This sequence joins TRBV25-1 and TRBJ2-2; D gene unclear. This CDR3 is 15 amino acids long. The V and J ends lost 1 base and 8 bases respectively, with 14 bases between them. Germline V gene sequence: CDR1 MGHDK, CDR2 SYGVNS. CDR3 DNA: TGTGCCAGCAGTGAATCGGGCTACAGCCTAGGGGAGCTGTTTTTT. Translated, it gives CASSESGYSLGELFF.

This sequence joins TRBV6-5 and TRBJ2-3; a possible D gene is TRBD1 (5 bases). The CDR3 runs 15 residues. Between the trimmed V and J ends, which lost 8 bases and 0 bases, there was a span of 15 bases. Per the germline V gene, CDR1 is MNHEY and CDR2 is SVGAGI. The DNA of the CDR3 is TGTGCCAGCGCTTTGACAGTTTCTAGCACAGATACGCAGTATTTT. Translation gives CASALTVSSTDTQYF.

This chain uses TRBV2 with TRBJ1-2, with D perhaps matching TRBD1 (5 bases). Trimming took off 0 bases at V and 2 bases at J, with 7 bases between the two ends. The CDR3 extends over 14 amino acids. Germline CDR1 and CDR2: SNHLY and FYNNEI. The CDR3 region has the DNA TGTGCCAGCAGTGAAGCGGAGGGGAACTATGGCTACACCTTC. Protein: CASSEAEGNYGYTF.

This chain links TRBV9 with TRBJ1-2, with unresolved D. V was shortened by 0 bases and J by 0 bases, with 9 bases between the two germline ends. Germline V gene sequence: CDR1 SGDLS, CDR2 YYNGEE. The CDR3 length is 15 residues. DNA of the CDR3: TGTGCCAGCAGCGTAGGGTTCAACGCTAACTATGGCTACACCTTC. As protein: CASSVGFNANYGYTF.

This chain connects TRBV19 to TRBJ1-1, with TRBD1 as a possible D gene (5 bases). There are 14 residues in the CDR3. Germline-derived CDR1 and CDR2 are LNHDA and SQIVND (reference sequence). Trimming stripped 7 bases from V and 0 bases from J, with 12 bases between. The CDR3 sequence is CASNSDSLNTEAFF. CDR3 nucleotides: TGTGCCAGTAACTCCGACAGCCTGAACACTGAAGCTTTCTTT.

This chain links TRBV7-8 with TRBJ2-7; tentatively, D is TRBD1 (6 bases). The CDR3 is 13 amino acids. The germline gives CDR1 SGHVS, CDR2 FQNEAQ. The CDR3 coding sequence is TGTGCTACCCTCGGGACATCGAACTTGGAGCAGTACTTC. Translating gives CATLGTSNLEQYF. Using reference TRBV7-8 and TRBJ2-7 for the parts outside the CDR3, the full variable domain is GAGVSQSPRYKVAKRGQDVALRCDPISGHVSLFWYQQALGQGPEFLTYFQNEAQLDKSGLPSDRFFAERPEGSVSTLKIQRTQQEDSAVYLCATLGTSNLEQYFGPGTRLTVT.

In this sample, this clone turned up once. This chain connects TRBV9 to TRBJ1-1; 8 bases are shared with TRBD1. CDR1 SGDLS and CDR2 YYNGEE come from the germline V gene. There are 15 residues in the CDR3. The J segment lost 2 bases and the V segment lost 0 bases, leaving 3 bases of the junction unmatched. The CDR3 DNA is TGTGCCAGCAGCGTAGGACAGGGGATAAACACTGAAGCTTTCTTT. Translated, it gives CASSVGQGINTEAFF.

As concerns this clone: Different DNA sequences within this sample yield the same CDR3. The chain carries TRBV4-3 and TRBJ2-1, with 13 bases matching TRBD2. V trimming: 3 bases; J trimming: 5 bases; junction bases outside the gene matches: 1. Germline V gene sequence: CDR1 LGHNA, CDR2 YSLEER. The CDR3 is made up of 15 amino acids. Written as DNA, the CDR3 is TGCGCCAGCAGCCAGGGACTAGCGGGAAACAATGAGCAGTTCTTC. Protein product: CASSQGLAGNNEQFF.

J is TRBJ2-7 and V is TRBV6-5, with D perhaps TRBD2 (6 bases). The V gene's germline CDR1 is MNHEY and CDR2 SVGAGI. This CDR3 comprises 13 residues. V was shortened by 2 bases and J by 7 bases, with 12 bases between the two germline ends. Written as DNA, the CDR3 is TGTGCCAGCAGTTACAGGCCGGCGGGGGAGCAGTACTTC. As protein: CASSYRPAGEQYF.

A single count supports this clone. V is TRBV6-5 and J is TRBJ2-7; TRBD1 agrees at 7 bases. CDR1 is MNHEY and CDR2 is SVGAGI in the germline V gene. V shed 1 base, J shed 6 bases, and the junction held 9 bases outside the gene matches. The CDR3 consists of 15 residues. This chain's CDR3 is CASSYLSGTESEQYF. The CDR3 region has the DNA TGTGCCAGCAGTTACTTATCCGGGACAGAGAGCGAGCAGTACTTC.

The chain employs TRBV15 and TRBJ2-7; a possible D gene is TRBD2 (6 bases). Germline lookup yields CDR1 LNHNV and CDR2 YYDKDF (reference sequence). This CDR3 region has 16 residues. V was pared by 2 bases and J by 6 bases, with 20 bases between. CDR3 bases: TGTGCCACCAGCAGACTTTCTATTGGGACTTCGGGCGAGCAGTACTTC. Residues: CATSRLSIGTSGEQYF.

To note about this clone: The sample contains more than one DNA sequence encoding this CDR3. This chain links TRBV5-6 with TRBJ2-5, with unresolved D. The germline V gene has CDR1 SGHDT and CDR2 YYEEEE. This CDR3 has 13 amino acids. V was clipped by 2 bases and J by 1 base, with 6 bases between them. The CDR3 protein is CASSFSLQETQYF. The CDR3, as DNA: TGTGCCAGCAGCTTCTCCCTCCAAGAGACCCAGTACTTC.

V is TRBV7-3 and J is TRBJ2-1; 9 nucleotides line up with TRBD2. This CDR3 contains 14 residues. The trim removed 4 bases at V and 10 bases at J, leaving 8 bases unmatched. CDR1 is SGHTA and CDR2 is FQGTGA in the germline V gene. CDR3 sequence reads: CASSSGLAGEEQFF. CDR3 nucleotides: TGTGCCAGCAGCTCGGGACTAGCCGGGGAAGAGCAGTTCTTC.

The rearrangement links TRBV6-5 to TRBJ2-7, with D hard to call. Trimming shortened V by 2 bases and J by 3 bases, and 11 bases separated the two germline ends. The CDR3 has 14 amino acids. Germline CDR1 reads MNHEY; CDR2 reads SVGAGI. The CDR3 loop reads CASSYSYGGYEQYF. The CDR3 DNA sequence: TGTGCCAGCAGTTACAGTTACGGCGGCTACGAGCAGTACTTC.

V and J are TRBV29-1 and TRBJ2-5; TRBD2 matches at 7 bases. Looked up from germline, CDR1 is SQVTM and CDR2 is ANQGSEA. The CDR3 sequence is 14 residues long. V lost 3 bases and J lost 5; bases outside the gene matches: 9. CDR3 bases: TGCAGCGTTGATGCGCGGGAGCGAGCGGAGACCCAGTACTTC. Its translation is CSVDARERAETQYF.

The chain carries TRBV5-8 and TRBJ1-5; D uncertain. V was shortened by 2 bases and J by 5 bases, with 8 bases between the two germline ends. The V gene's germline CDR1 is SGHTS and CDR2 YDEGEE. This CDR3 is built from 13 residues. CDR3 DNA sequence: TGTGCCAGCAGCTTAAGTCCTTATCAGCCCCAGCATTTT. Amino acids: CASSLSPYQPQHF.

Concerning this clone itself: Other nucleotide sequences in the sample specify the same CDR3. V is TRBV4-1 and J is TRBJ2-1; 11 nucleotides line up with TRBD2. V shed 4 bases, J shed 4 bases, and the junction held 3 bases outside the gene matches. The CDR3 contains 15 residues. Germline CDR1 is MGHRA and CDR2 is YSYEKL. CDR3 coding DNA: TGCGCCAGCAGCCCTCCTAGCGGGGGGTACAATGAGCAGTTCTTC. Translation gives CASSPPSGGYNEQFF.

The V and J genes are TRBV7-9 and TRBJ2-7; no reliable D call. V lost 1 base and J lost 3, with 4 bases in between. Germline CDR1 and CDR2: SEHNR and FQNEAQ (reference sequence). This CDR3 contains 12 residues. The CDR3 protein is CASSLERYEQYF. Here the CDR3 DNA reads TGTGCCAGCAGCTTAGAACGCTACGAGCAGTACTTC.

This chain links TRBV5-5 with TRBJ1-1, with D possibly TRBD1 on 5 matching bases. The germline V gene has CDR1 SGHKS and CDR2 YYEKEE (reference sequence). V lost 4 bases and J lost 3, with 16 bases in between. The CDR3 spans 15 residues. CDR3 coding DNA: TGTGCCAGCAGCCTTGGGGGTTGGGGAGACACTGAAGCTTTCTTT. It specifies CASSLGGWGDTEAFF.